The 20 T cell receptor beta chains given below trace back to one sample, sequenced in a study of T cell repertoires in cytomegalovirus infection. These TCRs' antigens remain unknown. TCRdb recomputed calls from the reads with MiXCR, one row per CDR3 protein. The data hold around 430,000 distinct CDR3 sequences, with about 39% observed a single time. Here the sequenced sample was cultured PBMCs, taken from culture after CMV antigen stimulation. The receptors shown here come from a human donor in good health (CMV status not recorded). Some clones in this sample may be carry-over from other donors' samples.

The chain recombines TRBV19 with TRBJ2-1, with a possible D match to TRBD1 (6 bases). CDR1 and CDR2 (germline): LNHDA, SQIVND (reference sequence). V lost 4 bases and J 10 bases, leaving 11 bases between the germline ends. The CDR3 sequence is 12 residues long. The CDR3 loop is CASSKQGHEQFF. The CDR3 DNA sequence: TGTGCCAGTAGTAAACAGGGCCACGAGCAGTTCTTC.

This clonotype was observed a handful of times. CDR3 nucleotides: TGCAGTGCTAGTTTACCTACTGGTGCCCTCTCTGGGGCCAACGTCCTGACTTTC. It yields the protein CSASLPTGALSGANVLTF. The chain has TRBV20-1 and TRBJ2-6; D not resolved. The V end was cut by 3 bases, the J end by 0 bases, with 18 bases between. Germline V gene data show CDR1 as DFQATT and CDR2 as SNEGSKA (reference sequence). The CDR3 is 18 amino acids.

The rearrangement uses TRBV12-3 or TRBV12-4 and TRBJ1-2, with 8 positions matching TRBD1. The CDR3 length is 14 residues. After removal of 5 bases from V and 2 bases from J, the junction contained 4 bases not matched to a gene. The CDR3 DNA follows: TGTGCCAGCAGTCCGACAGGGGAAAACTATGGCTACACCTTC. It translates to CASSPTGENYGYTF.

The rearrangement links TRBV7-2 to TRBJ2-5; 15 positions match TRBD2. Trimming at V came to 3 bases and at J to 5 bases, leaving 10 bases not matched to a gene. The CDR3 spans 18 residues. Looked up from germline, CDR1 is SGHTA and CDR2 is FQGNSA. CDR3 nucleotide sequence: TGTGCCAGCAGCTTTGGGGGACTAGCGGGAGGTGGAGTGGAGACCCAGTACTTC. Its translation is CASSFGGLAGGGVETQYF.

The gene calls are TRBV11-1 and TRBJ1-1; a weak D match, TRBD1 (6 bases). This CDR3 is built from 14 residues. Germline V gives CDR1 SGHAT, CDR2 FQDESV (reference sequence). V lost 5 bases and J 5 bases, leaving 15 bases between the germline ends. The CDR3 protein is CASSPGGARTEAFF. The CDR3 nucleotides read TGTGCCAGCAGCCCGGGGGGGGCTCGGACTGAAGCTTTCTTT.

This chain links TRBV12-3 or TRBV12-4 with TRBJ2-7, with 9 bases identical to TRBD1. This CDR3 contains 13 residues. J lost 4 bases, V lost 5 bases, and 3 bases had no gene match. The chain's CDR3 is CASSGDRVYEQYF. In DNA form, the CDR3 reads TGTGCCAGCAGTGGGGACAGGGTGTACGAGCAGTACTTC.

A few counts support this clonotype. The chain joins TRBV7-4 to TRBJ2-3; D tentatively fits TRBD1 or TRBD2 (5 bases each). Germline CDR1 is SGHVT and CDR2 is SQSDAQ. V was clipped by 3 bases and J by 4 bases, with 11 bases between them. The CDR3 consists of 14 residues. CDR3: CASSFPGTSDTQYF. The CDR3 DNA reads as TGTGCCAGCAGCTTTCCCGGGACCTCAGATACGCAGTATTTT.

This clonotype showed up just once. The V call is TRBV6-1, the J call TRBJ1-3; no definite D call. The V gene's germline CDR1 is MNHNS and CDR2 SASEGT. The CDR3 loop spans 14 amino acids. V was clipped by 1 base and J by 3 bases, with 7 bases between them. The CDR3 reads CASSEDLGGNTIYF. CDR3 nucleotide sequence: TGTGCCAGCAGTGAAGATTTGGGTGGAAACACCATATATTTT.

This chain connects TRBV5-1 to TRBJ2-5, with D possibly TRBD1 on 5 matching bases. CDR3 length: 13 residues. The V and J ends lost 2 bases and 5 bases respectively, with 10 bases between them. The germline gives CDR1 SGHRS, CDR2 YFSETQ. The CDR3 DNA is TGCGCCAGCAGCTTAGACAGCTATGAGACCCAGTACTTC. The encoded protein is CASSLDSYETQYF.

This rearrangement joins TRBV14 to TRBJ2-7; 7 bases match TRBD1. The germline V gene encodes CDR1 SGHDN and CDR2 FVKESK. V dropped 2 bases and J dropped 2; count of bases not matched to a gene: 9. This CDR3 has 16 residues. CDR3 sequence: CASSQRKGQWTYEQYF. DNA for the CDR3: TGTGCCAGCAGCCAACGTAAGGGACAGTGGACCTACGAGCAGTACTTC. Full variable domain (missing parts from reference TRBV14 and TRBJ2-7): EAGVTQFPSHSVIEKGQTVTLRCDPISGHDNLYWYRRVMGKEIKFLLHFVKESKQDESGMPNNRFLAERTGGTYSTLKVQPAELEDSGVYFCASSQRKGQWTYEQYFGPGTRLTVT.

This clonotype turned up a few times. V usage is TRBV19 and J usage is TRBJ1-1; D is unresolved. Deletions cut 6 bases from V and 0 bases from J, with 20 bases between. CDR1 and CDR2 from the germline V gene are LNHDA and SQIVND (reference sequence). The CDR3 spans 17 residues. The CDR3: CASSPPDRKTMNTEAFF. The CDR3 DNA reads as TGTGCCAGTAGCCCGCCGGACCGAAAGACCATGAACACTGAAGCTTTCTTT.

The V call is TRBV5-4, the J call TRBJ2-5, with 11 bases that match TRBD2. This CDR3 is 15 amino acids long. Germline V gene data show CDR1 as SGHNT and CDR2 as YYREEE (reference sequence). Losses at the gene ends were 4 bases for V and 2 bases for J; bases not matched to a gene: 4. The CDR3 sequence is CASSTLAGVQETQYF. DNA for the CDR3: TGTGCCAGCAGCACACTAGCGGGAGTACAAGAGACCCAGTACTTC. The complete variable domain, with remaining parts taken from reference TRBV5-4 and TRBJ2-5, reads ETGVTQSPTHLIKTRGQQVTLRCSSQSGHNTVSWYQQALGQGPQFIFQYYREEENGRGNFPPRFSGLQFPNYSSELNVNALELDDSALYLCASSTLAGVQETQYFGPGTRLLVL.

This clonotype was seen a few times. V and J are TRBV4-1 and TRBJ1-6; D is possibly TRBD1 (5 bases). Trimming left V 5 bases short and J 6 bases short, with 11 bases between. The CDR3 runs 14 residues. CDR1 is MGHRA and CDR2 is YSYEKL in the germline V gene. The CDR3 coding sequence is TGCGCCAGCAGCGAAGGGGTAGGTAATTCACCCCTCCACTTT. This translates into CASSEGVGNSPLHF.

This clonotype came up a few times. This rearrangement joins TRBV7-9 to TRBJ1-5, with D uncertain. This CDR3 region has 12 residues. Trimming pared 4 bases from V and 12 bases from J, leaving 13 bases between. Germline V gives CDR1 SEHNR, CDR2 FQNEAQ (reference sequence). CDR3 sequence: CASSSRESVQHF. CDR3 nucleotide sequence: TGTGCCAGCAGCTCTCGGGAGTCAGTCCAGCATTTT.

The V call is TRBV7-2, the J call TRBJ1-1; no firm D call. Per the germline V gene, CDR1 is SGHTA and CDR2 is FQGNSA. The CDR3 runs 14 residues. The ends were cut back, 3 bases at V and 3 bases at J, with 11 bases in the middle. Here the CDR3 reads CASSFLMADTEAFF. The DNA of the CDR3 is TGTGCCAGCAGCTTCCTGATGGCTGACACTGAAGCTTTCTTT.

This clonotype was detected only once. The chain links TRBV4-1 to TRBJ1-3; D is uncertain. Germline lookup yields CDR1 MGHRA and CDR2 YSYEKL. V was clipped by 3 bases and J by 0 bases, with 3 bases between them. There are 13 residues in the CDR3. The CDR3 DNA follows: TGCGCCAGCAGCCACCCCTCTGGAAACACCATATATTTT. Translating gives CASSHPSGNTIYF.

The chain has TRBV7-1 and TRBJ2-3; D unresolved. TRBV7-1 is placed among ORFs of uncertain function. The V end lost 5 bases, the J end lost 6 bases, and 12 bases lay between the germline ends. The CDR3 extends over 13 amino acids. The CDR3 loop is CASSPPVLDTQYF. DNA for the CDR3: TGTGCCAGCAGCCCCCCGGTTCTCGATACGCAGTATTTT.

A few counts support this clonotype. The rearrangement joins TRBV4-1 to TRBJ2-1; 8 bases align to TRBD2. CDR3 length equals 14 residues. From germline, CDR1 is MGHRA and CDR2 YSYEKL. J gave up 8 bases and V 4 bases, and 7 bases lay outside the gene matches. The CDR3 DNA reads as TGCGCCAGCAGCCCCTCCGGGACTAGAGATGAGCAGTTCTTC. Encoded protein: CASSPSGTRDEQFF.

This rearrangement joins TRBV7-6 to TRBJ2-7; TRBD1 agrees at 9 bases. The trim removed 1 base at V and 4 bases at J, leaving 5 bases unmatched. CDR1 is SGHVS, CDR2 FNYEAQ, per germline. The CDR3 length is 15 residues. CDR3 coding DNA: TGTGCCAGCAGCTTAGGGACAGGGGCCCTATACGAGCAGTACTTC. Translating gives CASSLGTGALYEQYF.

Only a few counts were recorded for this clonotype. This chain uses TRBV4-1 with TRBJ2-3; D is possibly TRBD1 (6 bases). The CDR3 totals 17 residues. Looked up from germline, CDR1 is MGHRA and CDR2 is YSYEKL. V shed 4 bases and J shed 3 bases, with 20 bases lying between them. The CDR3 sequence: CASSPEGSLRGTDTQYF. In DNA form, the CDR3 reads TGCGCCAGCAGCCCTGAGGGCAGCCTTAGGGGGACAGATACGCAGTATTTT.